The rows below give T cell receptor beta chains drawn from one sample of a study of control samples from healthy donors and cancer patients. Measured with immunoSEQ multiplex PCR; TCRdb has only the in-frame clones, and not every one. The sample contains 130,000 or so clones, just under 95% of which appear only once. The sample taken for sequencing was PBMCs. The receptors were gathered from a man aged 55 to 70 with colorectal cancer. CDR3s include the opening cysteine and the closing phenylalanine or tryptophan. D genes are given only for firm matches. Only some rows state a clone size, as once, few, many or a class for expanded clones.

v_gene,abundance,d_gene,j_gene,CDR3aa,CDR3nt
TRBV19,once,-,TRBJ1-3,CASSMMSSGNTIYF,TGTGCCAGTAGTATGATGAGCTCTGGAAACACCATATATTTT
TRBV2,-,TRBD2,TRBJ2-3,CASESSGGADTQYF,TGTGCCAGCGAGAGTAGCGGGGGTGCAGATACGCAGTATTTT
TRBV5-6,once,-,TRBJ1-2,CASSWASPRGYTF,TGTGCCAGCAGCTGGGCTTCACCGAGAGGCTACACCTTC
TRBV5-1,-,-,TRBJ1-1,CASSFLGNRLSNTEAFF,TGCGCCAGCAGCTTTTTGGGAAACAGACTCTCGAACACTGAAGCTTTCTTT
TRBV9,-,-,TRBJ1-4,CASSVSGTDNEKLFF,TGTGCCAGCAGCGTCTCCGGGACGGATAATGAAAAACTGTTTTTT
TRBV5-8,-,-,TRBJ1-1,CASSLAAAGEAFF,TGTGCCAGCAGCTTGGCAGCGGCGGGTGAAGCTTTCTTT
TRBV7-2,once,-,TRBJ2-5,CASSFQGEAETQYF,TGTGCCAGCAGCTTTCAGGGGGAGGCGGAGACCCAGTACTTC
TRBV5-1,once,-,TRBJ2-7,CASSLGTPESYEQYF,TGCGCCAGCAGCTTGGGGACACCTGAATCCTACGAGCAGTACTTC
TRBV3-1/TRBV3-2,-,TRBD2,TRBJ2-1,CASSQDPELAGGPSSYNEQFF,TGTGCCAGCAGCCAAGATCCCGAACTAGCGGGGGGCCCCAGCTCCTACAATGAGCAGTTCTTC
TRBV6-2/TRBV6-3,once,-,TRBJ2-7,CASSLQGSLYEQYF,TGTGCCAGCAGTTTGCAGGGAAGCCTCTACGAGCAGTACTTC
TRBV7-9,-,-,TRBJ1-2,CASSLDRTNYGYTF,TGTGCCAGCAGCTTAGACAGAACTAACTATGGCTACACCTTC
TRBV7-2,once,-,TRBJ1-1,CASSLEGSWGLNTEAFF,TGTGCCAGCAGCTTAGAGGGCTCTTGGGGGCTGAACACTGAAGCTTTCTTT
TRBV7-9,-,-,TRBJ1-2,CAGSMEVRDYGYTF,TGTGCCGGCAGCATGGAGGTACGGGACTATGGCTACACCTTC
TRBV10-1,-,-,TRBJ2-5,CASRRGPGETQYF,TGCGCCAGCCGCAGGGGACCAGGAGAGACCCAGTACTTC
TRBV6-5,-,-,TRBJ2-7,CASSTQGYEQYF,TGTGCCAGCAGTACCCAGGGGTACGAGCAGTACTTC
TRBV4-1,-,TRBD1,TRBJ1-2,CASSQGTGKSYGYTF,TGCGCCAGCAGCCAAGGGACAGGGAAGTCCTATGGCTACACCTTC
TRBV19,-,-,TRBJ1-2,CASRPGGMGANTF,TGTGCCAGTAGGCCGGGGGGCATGGGGGCGAACACCTTC
TRBV29-1,-,TRBD1,TRBJ1-2,CSYRDSLNYGYTF,TGCAGTTACCGGGACAGCCTTAACTATGGCTACACCTTC
TRBV6-2/TRBV6-3,-,-,TRBJ2-1,CASSYEALGNNEQFF,TGTGCCAGCAGTTACGAGGCCCTAGGGAACAATGAGCAGTTCTTC
TRBV7-2,once,TRBD1,TRBJ2-7,CASSLGQGTFYEQYF,TGTGCCAGCAGCTTAGGACAGGGAACCTTCTACGAGCAGTACTTC
TRBV6-1,-,TRBD1,TRBJ2-4,CASSGGQGAALAKNIQYF,TGTGCCAGCAGTGGGGGACAGGGGGCCGCATTAGCCAAAAACATTCAGTACTTC
TRBV3-1/TRBV3-2,once,TRBD2,TRBJ2-3,CASSHLAGSDTQYF,TGTGCCAGCAGCCACCTAGCGGGGTCAGATACGCAGTATTTT
TRBV6-5,-,-,TRBJ1-2,CASSSPGHTNYGYTF,TGTGCCAGCAGTTCGCCGGGACATACTAACTATGGCTACACCTTC
TRBV5-1,-,-,TRBJ1-5,CASSLAGSGNQPQHF,TGCGCCAGCAGCTTGGCGGGGAGTGGCAATCAGCCCCAGCATTTT
TRBV18,-,-,TRBJ2-7,CASSPRDTGFNYEQYF,TGTGCCAGCTCACCTCGGGACACGGGGTTCAATTACGAGCAGTACTTC
TRBV6-6,-,TRBD1,TRBJ2-3,CASSQGQGDTDTQYF,TGTGCCAGCAGTCAGGGACAGGGGGACACAGATACGCAGTATTTT
TRBV6-1,-,-,TRBJ2-7,CASSEEPRAYEQYF,TGTGCCAGCAGTGAAGAGCCTCGGGCGTACGAGCAGTACTTC
TRBV4-1,once,-,TRBJ1-2,CASSQDRGESYTF,TGCGCCAGCAGCCAAGACAGGGGAGAGAGCTACACCTTC
TRBV19,-,TRBD2,TRBJ2-1,CATQLAGGNNEQFF,TGTGCCACACAACTAGCGGGGGGAAACAATGAGCAGTTCTTC
TRBV3-1/TRBV3-2,-,-,TRBJ2-3,CASTQRWAGPSTDTQYF,TGTGCCAGCACCCAAAGATGGGCAGGCCCTAGCACAGATACGCAGTATTTT
TRBV12-3/TRBV12-4,-,TRBD2,TRBJ2-5,CASCGGPQETQYF,TGTGCCAGCTGCGGGGGGCCCCAAGAGACCCAGTACTTC
TRBV5-1,-,-,TRBJ1-4,CASSSRDSINEKLFF,TGCGCCAGCAGCTCCAGGGATAGTATTAATGAAAAACTGTTTTTT
TRBV4-3,-,-,TRBJ2-1,CASSQEWDSYNEQFF,TGCGCCAGCAGCCAAGAATGGGACTCCTACAATGAGCAGTTCTTC
TRBV19,-,-,TRBJ1-2,CASSIGRGVRLGGYTF,TGTGCCAGTAGTATCGGCAGGGGAGTACGTCTAGGTGGCTACACCTTC
TRBV19,once,TRBD2,TRBJ2-5,CASSMGGGAETQYF,TGTGCCAGTAGTATGGGCGGGGGAGCTGAGACCCAGTACTTC
TRBV6-5,-,-,TRBJ2-3,CASLDGWTDTQYF,TGTGCCAGTTTAGACGGTTGGACAGATACGCAGTATTTT
TRBV9,-,-,TRBJ1-3,CASSVEVRSSSGNTIYF,TGTGCCAGCAGCGTAGAGGTCCGCTCCTCCTCTGGAAACACCATATATTTT
TRBV4-2,-,TRBD1,TRBJ1-5,CASSQDEGTVGHSNQPQHF,TGTGCCAGCAGCCAAGACGAGGGGACAGTCGGGCATAGCAATCAGCCCCAGCATTTT
TRBV2,-,TRBD2,TRBJ2-1,CASSEAPGTRGYEQFF,TGTGCCAGCAGTGAAGCGCCCGGGACTAGGGGCTATGAGCAGTTCTTC
TRBV2,-,-,TRBJ1-2,CASSPLEGLQYDGYTF,TGTGCCAGCAGTCCCTTAGAAGGGCTCCAGTATGATGGCTACACCTTC
TRBV11-2,-,-,TRBJ1-1,CASSLKRGSKATEAFF,TGTGCCAGCAGCTTGAAAAGGGGGAGTAAGGCCACTGAAGCTTTCTTT
TRBV20-1,few,-,TRBJ1-1,CSAPENTEAFF,TGCAGTGCTCCAGAGAACACTGAAGCTTTCTTT
TRBV3-1/TRBV3-2,-,TRBD1,TRBJ1-2,CASSQAGGAVNYGYTF,TGTGCCAGCAGCCAAGCAGGGGGCGCGGTCAACTATGGCTACACCTTC
TRBV19,-,-,TRBJ2-2,CASSMGGVNTGELFF,TGTGCCAGTAGTATGGGGGGCGTAAACACCGGGGAGCTGTTTTTT
TRBV4-3,-,TRBD1,TRBJ1-2,CASSQGTGAMVHTF,TGCGCCAGCAGCCAAGGGACAGGTGCTATGGTTCACACCTTC
TRBV5-4,-,TRBD1,TRBJ2-1,CASSLDRGTYNEQFF,TGTGCCAGCAGCCTGGACAGGGGTACCTACAATGAGCAGTTCTTC
TRBV19,-,TRBD1,TRBJ1-1,CASSRTGYTEAFF,TGTGCCAGTAGTCGGACAGGCTACACTGAAGCTTTCTTT
TRBV28,-,-,TRBJ2-3,CASSLGGGLEDTQYF,TGTGCCAGCAGTTTAGGGGGGGGGCTTGAAGATACGCAGTATTTT
TRBV28,-,-,TRBJ1-2,CASSSPGTIYGYTF,TGTGCCAGCAGTTCGCCCGGGACGATATATGGCTACACCTTC
TRBV18,-,TRBD1,TRBJ2-1,CASSPRQGDDEQFF,TGTGCCAGCTCACCTCGACAGGGTGATGATGAGCAGTTCTTC
TRBV9,-,-,TRBJ2-1,CASSPQGYNEQFF,TGTGCCAGCAGCCCCCAGGGTTACAATGAGCAGTTCTTC